A selection of T cell receptor beta chains follows, all from one sample in a study of human T cells and chemical hapten exposure. TCRdb reprocessed the RACE reads via MiXCR and lists one record per CDR3 protein. The repertoire holds around 69,000 distinct CDR3 sequences, with 9.8% as singletons. The specimen was whole blood, collected in connection with sensitization to the hapten diphenylcyclopropenone (DPC). These receptors were collected from a woman aged 40-49 years with alopecia areata. Some clones in this sample may be carry-over from other donors' samples. CDR3s include the opening cysteine and the closing phenylalanine or tryptophan. D genes are given only for firm matches. The size entry is marked missing in some rows and otherwise reads once, few, many or a size class.

d_call: NA; clone_size: few; j_call: TRBJ1-6; v_call: TRBV18; cdr3_aa: CASSPSLPTGTTFSPLHF; cdr3_nt: TGTGCCAGCTCACCTTCCCTCCCGACCGGGACAACGTTCTCACCCCTCCACTTT
d_call: NA; clone_size: many; j_call: TRBJ1-4; v_call: TRBV7-9; cdr3_aa: CASSSGLINEKLFF; cdr3_nt: TGTGCCAGCAGCTCGGGACTGATTAATGAAAAACTGTTTTTT
d_call: TRBD1; clone_size: NA; j_call: TRBJ2-7; v_call: TRBV20-1; cdr3_aa: CSARDPGQGPYEQYF; cdr3_nt: TGCAGTGCTAGAGATCCGGGACAGGGGCCCTACGAGCAGTACTTC
d_call: NA; clone_size: NA; j_call: TRBJ1-5; v_call: TRBV6-1; cdr3_aa: CASSDHRVRSQPQHF; cdr3_nt: TGTGCCAGCAGTGACCACAGGGTCCGGTCTCAGCCCCAGCATTTT
d_call: TRBD1; clone_size: many; j_call: TRBJ2-7; v_call: TRBV29-1; cdr3_aa: CSVWKDLTGGREQYF; cdr3_nt: TGCAGCGTTTGGAAGGACCTGACAGGGGGCAGAGAGCAGTACTTC
d_call: NA; clone_size: NA; j_call: TRBJ2-5; v_call: TRBV2; cdr3_aa: CASRRDNKETQYF; cdr3_nt: TGTGCCAGCAGACGGGACAACAAAGAGACCCAGTACTTC
d_call: NA; clone_size: NA; j_call: TRBJ2-3; v_call: TRBV29-1; cdr3_aa: CSVEDRRGTDTQYF; cdr3_nt: TGCAGCGTCGAAGACAGGAGGGGCACAGATACGCAGTATTTT
d_call: NA; clone_size: NA; j_call: TRBJ2-1; v_call: TRBV11-3; cdr3_aa: CASSQGGTTYNEQFF; cdr3_nt: TGTGCCAGCAGCCAAGGCGGGACAACCTACAATGAGCAGTTCTTC
d_call: TRBD2; clone_size: many; j_call: TRBJ2-1; v_call: TRBV14; cdr3_aa: CASSQVLRGAYNEQFF; cdr3_nt: TGTGCCAGCAGCCAAGTGCTGCGGGGGGCCTACAATGAGCAGTTCTTC
d_call: NA; clone_size: many; j_call: TRBJ1-1; v_call: TRBV6-5; cdr3_aa: CASSYWGQGRTEAFF; cdr3_nt: TGTGCCAGCAGTTACTGGGGGCAGGGTCGTACTGAAGCTTTCTTT
d_call: TRBD1; clone_size: few; j_call: TRBJ2-7; v_call: TRBV6-4; cdr3_aa: CASRPGQGWYEQYF; cdr3_nt: TGTGCCAGCAGGCCGGGACAGGGGTGGTACGAGCAGTACTTC
d_call: NA; clone_size: many; j_call: TRBJ2-2; v_call: TRBV19; cdr3_aa: CASSIMTGLNTGELFF; cdr3_nt: TGTGCCAGTAGTATAATGACAGGACTGAACACCGGGGAGCTGTTTTTT
d_call: NA; clone_size: NA; j_call: TRBJ1-1; v_call: TRBV7-6; cdr3_aa: CASSLNRGTEAFF; cdr3_nt: TGTGCCAGCAGCTTAAATCGGGGCACTGAAGCTTTCTTT
d_call: TRBD1; clone_size: many; j_call: TRBJ1-1; v_call: TRBV11-2; cdr3_aa: CASSSPETGYTEAFF; cdr3_nt: TGTGCCAGCAGCTCGCCCGAGACAGGGTACACTGAAGCTTTCTTT
d_call: NA; clone_size: many; j_call: TRBJ1-2; v_call: TRBV2; cdr3_aa: CASLGGTGGYTF; cdr3_nt: TGTGCCAGCCTGGGGGGCACGGGTGGCTACACCTTC
d_call: NA; clone_size: many; j_call: TRBJ2-1; v_call: TRBV5-4; cdr3_aa: CASSRGIEQRNEQFF; cdr3_nt: TGTGCCAGCAGCCGCGGGATAGAGCAGCGCAATGAGCAGTTCTTC
d_call: NA; clone_size: many; j_call: TRBJ2-1; v_call: TRBV21-1; cdr3_aa: CASMRGLASYNEQFF; cdr3_nt: TGTGCCAGCATGAGGGGACTAGCCTCCTACAATGAGCAGTTCTTC
d_call: NA; clone_size: few; j_call: TRBJ2-3; v_call: TRBV7-9; cdr3_aa: CASSLVGSRDTQYF; cdr3_nt: TGTGCCAGCAGCTTAGTTGGCAGCCGAGATACGCAGTATTTT
d_call: NA; clone_size: many; j_call: TRBJ1-1; v_call: TRBV7-9; cdr3_aa: CASSFANTEAFF; cdr3_nt: TGTGCCAGCAGCTTCGCGAACACTGAAGCTTTCTTT
d_call: NA; clone_size: NA; j_call: TRBJ1-5; v_call: TRBV12-5; cdr3_aa: CAPPRAGPGPQHF; cdr3_nt: TGTGCCCCCCCCCGGGCAGGCCCCGGGCCCCAGCATTTT
d_call: NA; clone_size: NA; j_call: TRBJ1-1; v_call: TRBV7-2; cdr3_aa: CASSLEARHKRAFF; cdr3_nt: TGTGCCAGCAGCTTAGAGGCCCGACATAAGCGAGCTTTCTTT
d_call: NA; clone_size: many; j_call: TRBJ2-7; v_call: TRBV10-3; cdr3_aa: CAISAGLIYEQYF; cdr3_nt: TGTGCCATCAGTGCGGGGCTTATCTACGAGCAGTACTTC
d_call: TRBD1; clone_size: NA; j_call: TRBJ1-1; v_call: TRBV12-3/TRBV12-4; cdr3_aa: CASSPISGQGVGLLLYTEAFF; cdr3_nt: TGTGCCAGCAGTCCCATATCAGGACAGGGGGTTGGACTTTTGCTTTACACTGAAGCTTTCTTT
d_call: NA; clone_size: NA; j_call: TRBJ2-7; v_call: TRBV9; cdr3_aa: CASSAREGTSYEQYF; cdr3_nt: TGTGCCAGCAGCGCCCGCGAGGGCACCTCCTACGAGCAGTACTTC
d_call: TRBD2; clone_size: many; j_call: TRBJ2-7; v_call: TRBV20-1; cdr3_aa: CSAPDRTSGEKQYF; cdr3_nt: TGCAGTGCCCCCGATAGGACTAGCGGGGAGAAGCAGTACTTC
d_call: NA; clone_size: few; j_call: TRBJ1-1; v_call: TRBV2; cdr3_aa: CASRKAVTLTEAFF; cdr3_nt: TGTGCCAGCAGGAAGGCAGTCACACTTACTGAAGCTTTCTTT
d_call: NA; clone_size: few; j_call: TRBJ2-3; v_call: TRBV4-1; cdr3_aa: CASSPPGTDTQYF; cdr3_nt: TGCGCCAGCAGCCCTCCGGGCACAGATACGCAGTATTTT
d_call: TRBD1; clone_size: many; j_call: TRBJ1-4; v_call: TRBV27; cdr3_aa: CASNGTGGRVEKLFF; cdr3_nt: TGTGCCAGCAACGGGACAGGGGGCAGGGTTGAAAAACTGTTTTTT
d_call: NA; clone_size: many; j_call: TRBJ2-1; v_call: TRBV11-2; cdr3_aa: CASSLVDEQFF; cdr3_nt: TGTGCCAGCAGCTTAGTAGATGAGCAGTTCTTC